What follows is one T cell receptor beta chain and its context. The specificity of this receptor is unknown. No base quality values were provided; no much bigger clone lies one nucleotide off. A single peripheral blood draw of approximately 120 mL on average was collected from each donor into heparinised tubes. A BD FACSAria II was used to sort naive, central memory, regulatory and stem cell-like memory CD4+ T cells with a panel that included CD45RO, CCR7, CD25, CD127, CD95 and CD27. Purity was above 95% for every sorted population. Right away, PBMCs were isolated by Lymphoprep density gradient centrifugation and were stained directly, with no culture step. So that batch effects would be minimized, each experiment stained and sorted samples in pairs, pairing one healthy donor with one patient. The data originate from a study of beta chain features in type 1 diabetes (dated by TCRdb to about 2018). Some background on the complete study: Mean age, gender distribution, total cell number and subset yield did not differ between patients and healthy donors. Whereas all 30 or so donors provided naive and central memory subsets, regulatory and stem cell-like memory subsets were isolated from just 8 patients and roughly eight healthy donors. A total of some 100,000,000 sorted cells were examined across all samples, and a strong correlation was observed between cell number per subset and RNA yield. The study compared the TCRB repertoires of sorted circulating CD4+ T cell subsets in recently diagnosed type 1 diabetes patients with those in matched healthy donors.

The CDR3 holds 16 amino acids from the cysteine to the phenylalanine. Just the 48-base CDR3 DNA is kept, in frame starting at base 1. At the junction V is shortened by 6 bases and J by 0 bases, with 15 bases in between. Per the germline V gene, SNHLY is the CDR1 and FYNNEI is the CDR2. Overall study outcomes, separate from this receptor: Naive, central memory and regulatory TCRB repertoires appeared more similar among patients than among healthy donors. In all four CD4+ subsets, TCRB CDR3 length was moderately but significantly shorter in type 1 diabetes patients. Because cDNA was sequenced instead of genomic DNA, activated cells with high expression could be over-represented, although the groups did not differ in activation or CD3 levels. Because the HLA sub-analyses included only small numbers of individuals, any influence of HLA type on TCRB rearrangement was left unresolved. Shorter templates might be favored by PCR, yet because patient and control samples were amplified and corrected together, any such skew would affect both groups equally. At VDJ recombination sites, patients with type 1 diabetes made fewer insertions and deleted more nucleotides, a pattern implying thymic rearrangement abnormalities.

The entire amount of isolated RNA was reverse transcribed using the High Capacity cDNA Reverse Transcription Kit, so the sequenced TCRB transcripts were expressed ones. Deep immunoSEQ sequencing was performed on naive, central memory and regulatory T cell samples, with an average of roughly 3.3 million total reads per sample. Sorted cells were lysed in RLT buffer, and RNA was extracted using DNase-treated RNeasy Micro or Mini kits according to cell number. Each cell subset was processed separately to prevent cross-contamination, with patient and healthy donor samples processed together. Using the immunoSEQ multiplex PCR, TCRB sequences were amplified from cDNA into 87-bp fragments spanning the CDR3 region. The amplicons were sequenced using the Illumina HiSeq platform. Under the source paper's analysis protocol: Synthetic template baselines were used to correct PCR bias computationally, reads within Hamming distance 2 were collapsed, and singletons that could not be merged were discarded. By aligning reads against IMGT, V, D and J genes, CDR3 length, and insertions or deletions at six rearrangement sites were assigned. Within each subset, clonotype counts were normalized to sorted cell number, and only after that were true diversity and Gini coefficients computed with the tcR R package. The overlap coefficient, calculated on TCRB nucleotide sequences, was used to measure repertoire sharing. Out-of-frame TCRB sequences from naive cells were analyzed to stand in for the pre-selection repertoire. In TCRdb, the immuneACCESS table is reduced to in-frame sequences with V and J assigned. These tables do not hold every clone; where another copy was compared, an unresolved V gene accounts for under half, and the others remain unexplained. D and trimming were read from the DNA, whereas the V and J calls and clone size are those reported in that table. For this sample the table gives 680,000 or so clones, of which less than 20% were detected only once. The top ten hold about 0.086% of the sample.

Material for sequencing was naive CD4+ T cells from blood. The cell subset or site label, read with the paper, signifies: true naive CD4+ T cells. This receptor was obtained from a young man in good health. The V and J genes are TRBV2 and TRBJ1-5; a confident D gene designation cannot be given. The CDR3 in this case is CASRGRAEYSNQPQHF. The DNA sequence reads TGTGCCAGCAGAGGTAGGGCAGAATATAGCAATCAGCCCCAGCATTTT.